The clone carrying this T cell receptor beta chain was counted between two and nine times. Its target is not known. The data were obtained in a study of beta chain features in type 1 diabetes. CDR1 and CDR2 (germline): SQVTM, ANQGSEA. The V end was cut by 3 bases, the J end by 2 bases, with 9 bases between. The CDR3 has 13 residues. Of the isolated RNA, all was reverse transcribed, and so the sequenced material was expressed TCRB transcripts. Data came from immunoSEQ multiplex PCR; TCRdb stores just in-frame clones and leaves some out. Of 35,000 to 50,000 clones listed, approximately 53% are singletons. Study findings and constraints: There were fewer insertions and more deletions at the VDJ junctions of type 1 diabetes patients.

This chain connects TRBV29-1 to TRBJ2-3; D is undetermined. The specimen sequenced was stem cell memory CD4+ T cells from blood. The sequence was collected from a woman aged 25-40 years in good health. The CDR3 DNA follows: TGCAGCGTTGATCCCAGGTCCACAGATACGCAGTATTTT. It yields the protein CSVDPRSTDTQYF.